Listed here are 30 T cell receptor beta chains from one sample, sequenced in a study of T cells in Graves' hyperthyroidism and ophthalmopathy. Using RNA transcripts as the source, TCR beta CDR3 regions were amplified. The TCR CDR3 was amplified in a first-round RT-PCR using the HTBI primer set. TCRdb independently ran MiXCR on the multiplex PCR reads; one entry per CDR3 protein. Of some 740,000 distinct CDR3 sequences listed, 12% to 15% are singletons. Sequenced sample: blood. All receptors derive from a woman under 30 with Graves' hyperthyroidism.

In this sample, this clonotype turned up many times. The rearrangement joins TRBV2 to TRBJ2-1; D uncertain. The V end was cut by 7 bases, the J end by 5 bases, with 15 bases between. The CDR3 contains 14 residues. Looked up from germline, CDR1 is SNHLY and CDR2 is FYNNEI. The CDR3 coding sequence is TGTGCCAGCATGAGTCAGATGATGAACAATGAGCAGTTCTTC. This gives the protein CASMSQMMNNEQFF.

This clonotype was counted between two and nine times. CDR3 region: CAPPGTAGGSCETQYF. The CDR3 nucleotides are TGTGCCCCCCCCGGGACGGCAGGGGGAAGTTGTGAGACCCAGTACTTC. The rearrangement uses TRBV28 and TRBJ2-5, with 7 nucleotides matching TRBD1. The ends lost 11 bases at V and 5 bases at J; junction bases unmatched: 20. The CDR3 spans 16 residues. Per germline, CDR1 MDHEN and CDR2 SYDVKM.

This clonotype was detected many times. The chain is built from TRBV3-1 and TRBJ2-6; D remains unclear. Trimming shortened V by 7 bases and J by 0 bases, and 10 bases separated the two germline ends. The CDR3 is 15 amino acids. Germline assignment: CDR1 LGHDT and CDR2 YNNKEL (reference sequence). CDR3 DNA sequence: TGTGCCAGCACCACCTGGAGCTCTGGGGCCAACGTCCTGACTTTC. It encodes CASTTWSSGANVLTF.

The table lists this clonotype with many counts. V gene TRBV12-3 or TRBV12-4 combines with J gene TRBJ1-2; D may be TRBD1 (5 bases). The CDR3 is 13 residues long. V was shortened by 5 bases and J by 8 bases, with 15 bases between the two germline ends. CDR3 coding DNA: TGTGCCAGCAGTCCCCCAGGGTTTCTAGGCTACACCTTC. Its protein product is CASSPPGFLGYTF.

This clonotype occurred a few times. V gene TRBV18 combines with J gene TRBJ2-3; TRBD2 aligns across 9 bases. After removal of 3 bases from V and 0 bases from J, the junction contained 16 bases not matched to a gene. CDR3 length: 20 residues. The germline V gene encodes CDR1 KGHSH and CDR2 LQKENI. The CDR3 protein is CASSPWVLAGSGTSTDTQYF. DNA for the CDR3: TGTGCCAGCTCACCGTGGGTTCTAGCGGGGAGCGGTACCAGCACAGATACGCAGTATTTT. The full variable domain, rest sourced from reference TRBV18 and TRBJ2-3, is NAGVMQNPRHLVRRRGQEARLRCSPMKGHSHVYWYRQLPEEGLKFMVYLQKENIIDESGMPKERFSAEFPKEGPSILRIQQVVRGDSAAYFCASSPWVLAGSGTSTDTQYFGPGTRLTVL.

This clonotype was observed at least ten times. The chain links TRBV20-1 to TRBJ1-3, with 8 nucleotides matching TRBD1. Trimming removed 3 bases from V and 3 bases from J; junction bases left unmatched: 4. Germline V gene sequence: CDR1 DFQATT, CDR2 SNEGSKA (reference sequence). The CDR3 covers 14 residues. CDR3 in DNA: TGCAGTGCTAGGTCGACAGGGGTTGGAAACACCATATATTTT. Protein sequence: CSARSTGVGNTIYF.

Many counts were recorded for this clonotype. This chain connects TRBV12-3 or TRBV12-4 to TRBJ2-5, with 11 bases aligning to TRBD2. The CDR3 consists of 15 residues. The V segment lost 3 bases and the J segment 4 bases; nucleotides outside the gene matches: 4. CDR3 coding DNA: TGTGCCAGCAGTTTCGGGACTAGCGGTAGAGAGACCCAGTACTTC. This sequence encodes CASSFGTSGRETQYF.

This chain connects TRBV7-9 to TRBJ1-2; D unresolved. The CDR3 sequence is 12 residues long. Trimming shortened V by 4 bases and J by 6 bases, and 9 bases separated the two germline ends. Looked up from germline, CDR1 is SEHNR and CDR2 is FQNEAQ (reference sequence). The CDR3 DNA sequence: TGTGCCAGCAGCTATGTCTTAGATGGCTACACCTTC. Translated: CASSYVLDGYTF.

This clonotype was seen ten or more times. This chain links TRBV9 with TRBJ2-7, with TRBD2 identical over 9 bases. The CDR3 sequence is 15 residues long. CDR1 and CDR2 (germline): SGDLS, YYNGEE. V lost 3 bases, J lost 0 bases, and 4 bases stayed unmatched. CDR3 loop: CASSDGGGGSYEQYF. CDR3 in DNA: TGTGCCAGCAGCGACGGCGGGGGGGGCTCCTACGAGCAGTACTTC.

V usage is TRBV7-2 and J usage is TRBJ1-5; 10 bases fit TRBD1. The CDR3 covers 16 residues. The J segment lost 2 bases and the V segment lost 5 bases, leaving 6 bases of the junction unmatched. Germline V gene sequence: CDR1 SGHTA, CDR2 FQGNSA. The CDR3 protein is CASSQGGTGGNQPQHF. CDR3 sequence (DNA): TGTGCCAGCAGCCAAGGAGGGACAGGGGGCAATCAGCCCCAGCATTTT.

This chain uses TRBV20-1 with TRBJ2-7; 7 nucleotides align to TRBD1. Trimming removed 2 bases from V and 2 bases from J; junction bases left unmatched: 6. CDR3 length: 14 residues. Germline V gives CDR1 DFQATT, CDR2 SNEGSKA (reference sequence). The CDR3 loop reads CSARTGQPPYEQYF. The CDR3 bases are TGCAGTGCTAGAACGGGACAGCCTCCCTACGAGCAGTACTTC.

The chain couples TRBV5-4 to TRBJ2-5, with TRBD2 matching over 11 bases. This CDR3 contains 16 residues. The trim removed 3 bases at V and 2 bases at J, leaving 6 bases unmatched. Germline CDR1 reads SGHNT; CDR2 reads YYREEE (reference sequence). The CDR3 DNA follows: TGTGCCAGCAGCTCCCGACTAGCGGGAAATCAAGAGACCCAGTACTTC. Protein: CASSSRLAGNQETQYF.

At least ten counts were recorded for this clonotype. V gene TRBV30 combines with J gene TRBJ2-7, with 12 bases that match TRBD1. CDR1 GTSNPN and CDR2 SVGIG come from the germline V gene (reference sequence). Trimming at V came to 2 bases and at J to 5 bases, leaving 16 bases not matched to a gene. The CDR3 contains 18 residues. As DNA, the CDR3 is TGTGCCTGGAGTAGGGGGAAACTTACCGGGACAGGGGGCAACGAGCAGTACTTC. Its translation: CAWSRGKLTGTGGNEQYF. Supplemented by reference TRBV30 and TRBJ2-7, the full variable domain reads SQTIHQWPATLVQPVGSPLSLECTVEGTSNPNLYWYRQAAGRGLQLLFYSVGIGQISSEVPQNLSASRPQDRQFILSSKKLLLSDSGFYLCAWSRGKLTGTGGNEQYFGPGTRLTVT.

In this sample, this clonotype turned up a few times. The V call is TRBV12-3 or TRBV12-4, the J call TRBJ2-1; D is unclear. This CDR3 comprises 11 residues. V was cut by 11 bases and J by 6 bases, with 11 bases left in between. CDR3: CASGYPNEQFF. CDR3 DNA sequence: TGTGCCTCGGGCTACCCCAATGAGCAGTTCTTC.

The chain carries TRBV3-1 and TRBJ2-7; D remains ambiguous. CDR1 is LGHDT and CDR2 is YNNKEL in the germline V gene (reference sequence). The CDR3 loop spans 15 amino acids. Trimming left V 0 bases short and J 5 bases short, with 14 bases between. In DNA form, the CDR3 reads TGTGCCAGCAGCCAAGATCTCGGGCAGTACAACGAGCAGTACTTC. This translates into CASSQDLGQYNEQYF.

The chain recombines TRBV5-5 with TRBJ2-3; TRBD2 matches 12 bases. V was pared by 4 bases and J by 3 bases, with 12 bases of the junction left unmatched. In germline, CDR1 is SGHKS, CDR2 YYEKEE (reference sequence). The CDR3 consists of 18 residues. The CDR3, as DNA: TGTGCCAGCAGCCCGAAAAGGACTAGCGGGGCCCCAACAGATACGCAGTATTTT. It translates to CASSPKRTSGAPTDTQYF.

The rearrangement links TRBV20-1 to TRBJ1-1; D gene unclear. With 0 bases removed from V and 5 bases from J, the gap between germline ends came to 16 bases. There are 15 residues in the CDR3. Germline CDR1 is DFQATT and CDR2 is SNEGSKA (reference sequence). The CDR3 spells CSARDIHASGTEAFF. CDR3 coding DNA: TGCAGTGCTAGAGACATACACGCGTCTGGGACTGAAGCTTTCTTT.

J is TRBJ2-1 and V is TRBV30, with D possibly matching TRBD2 (6 bases). The CDR3 extends over 12 amino acids. V lost 0 bases, J lost 8 bases, and 8 bases lay in between. Looked up from germline, CDR1 is GTSNPN and CDR2 is SVGIG (reference sequence). The CDR3 is CAWSVTGDEQFF. CDR3 nucleotides: TGTGCCTGGAGTGTGACGGGGGATGAGCAGTTCTTC.

Many counts were recorded for this clonotype. The chain joins TRBV28 to TRBJ2-7, with 7 bases lining up with TRBD2. Germline V gene data show CDR1 as MDHEN and CDR2 as SYDVKM. The CDR3 is 16 amino acids. Trimming removed 3 bases from V and 3 bases from J; junction bases left unmatched: 11. The CDR3 DNA reads as TGTGCCAGCAGTTTGGGGGGGTGGCTAGCCATCTACGAGCAGTACTTC. Translated: CASSLGGWLAIYEQYF.

As to this clonotype: A read error is possible here, since a much larger clone lies one base away. The gene calls are TRBV20-1 and TRBJ1-3, with D unclear. Germline V lookup: CDR1 DFQATT, CDR2 SNEGSKA (reference sequence). Trimming pared 1 base from V and 0 bases from J, leaving 4 bases between. This CDR3 has 13 residues. The CDR3 DNA reads TGCAGTGCTAGAGCAGCCTCTGGAAACACCATATATTTT. Its translation is CSARAASGNTIYF.

This clonotype was seen ten or more times. The chain combines TRBV12-3 or TRBV12-4 with TRBJ2-1; D ambiguous. Trimming removed 3 bases from V and 7 bases from J, with 13 bases in between. The CDR3 contains 14 residues. In DNA form, the CDR3 reads TGTGCCAGCAGTTTTAAGGGAACGTTTAATGAGCAGTTCTTC. Residues: CASSFKGTFNEQFF.

The V call is TRBV5-4, the J call TRBJ2-3; D call uncertain. This CDR3 has 12 amino acids. Trimming stripped 2 bases from V and 5 bases from J, with 6 bases between. Germline V CDR1 and CDR2: SGHNT, YYREEE (reference sequence). CDR3 sequence (DNA): TGTGCCAGCAGCTTCTTCCTAGATACGCAGTATTTT. Translating gives CASSFFLDTQYF.

This clonotype was recorded many times. This chain connects TRBV28 to TRBJ2-2; 15 bases match TRBD2. CDR1 is MDHEN and CDR2 is SYDVKM in the germline V gene. V was pared by 5 bases and J by 2 bases, with 9 bases of the junction left unmatched. The CDR3 length is 19 residues. The CDR3 here is CASSTPGTSGRTNTGELFF. The CDR3 DNA reads as TGTGCCAGCAGTACCCCCGGGACTAGCGGGAGGACTAACACCGGGGAGCTGTTTTTT.

The table lists this clonotype with many counts. The chain has TRBV30 and TRBJ2-1; D is unclear. Germline assignment: CDR1 GTSNPN and CDR2 SVGIG (reference sequence). Deletions cut 2 bases from V and 3 bases from J, with 11 bases between. The CDR3 has 14 amino acids. The CDR3 bases are TGTGCCTGGAGTACTCGGGCCCACTACAATGAGCAGTTCTTC. Residues: CAWSTRAHYNEQFF. The full variable domain, rest sourced from reference TRBV30 and TRBJ2-1, is SQTIHQWPATLVQPVGSPLSLECTVEGTSNPNLYWYRQAAGRGLQLLFYSVGIGQISSEVPQNLSASRPQDRQFILSSKKLLLSDSGFYLCAWSTRAHYNEQFFGPGTRLTVL.

In its sample, this clonotype was seen a few times. The CDR3 nucleotides read TGCAGCGTACAACGGACAGGGGCCACAGATACGCAGTATTTT. It is translated as CSVQRTGATDTQYF. The rearrangement links TRBV29-1 to TRBJ2-3; 9 bases match TRBD1. Germline V gene data show CDR1 as SQVTM and CDR2 as ANQGSEA. V trimming: 6 bases; J trimming: 2 bases; junction bases outside the gene matches: 6. The CDR3 has 14 amino acids.

This clonotype was seen a few times. This rearrangement joins TRBV24-1 to TRBJ2-5; TRBD2 is a possible D gene (6 bases). The length of the CDR3 is 16 residues. The V gene's germline CDR1 is KGHDR and CDR2 SFDVKD. Trimming cost V 0 bases and J 4 bases, with 14 bases left between them. The CDR3 nucleotides read TGTGCCACCAGTGATTTGTCTAGCCCGGAGGGAGAGACCCAGTACTTC. Protein: CATSDLSSPEGETQYF.

This clonotype was counted between two and nine times. The chain links TRBV7-9 to TRBJ2-7, with no clear D. Trimming took 5 bases from V and 0 from J, leaving 11 bases between them. The CDR3 has 14 amino acids. Germline V CDR1 and CDR2: SEHNR, FQNEAQ (reference sequence). The DNA of the CDR3 is TGTGCCAGCAGCCGAGAGGAGATCTCCTACGAGCAGTACTTC. Translated: CASSREEISYEQYF.

The CDR3 DNA reads TGCAGTGCTAGAGATGGCGGGGTCGAAGCCCCAGACACCGGGGAGCTGTTTTTT. It translates to CSARDGGVEAPDTGELFF. The chain has TRBV20-1 and TRBJ2-2, with D tentatively TRBD2 (6 bases). V was pared by 0 bases and J by 3 bases, with 20 bases between. The germline gives CDR1 DFQATT, CDR2 SNEGSKA (reference sequence). CDR3 length: 18 amino acids.

This clonotype was seen repeatedly, ten times or more. This chain connects TRBV3-1 to TRBJ2-7; D is possibly TRBD1 (6 bases). CDR1 is LGHDT and CDR2 is YNNKEL in the germline V gene (reference sequence). The length of the CDR3 is 15 residues. With 0 bases removed from V and 5 bases from J, the gap between germline ends came to 14 bases. The CDR3 sequence is CASSQEFRQAHEQYF. The CDR3 region has the DNA TGTGCCAGCAGCCAAGAATTTAGACAGGCCCACGAGCAGTACTTC.

This clonotype was detected ten times or more. This chain joins TRBV2 and TRBJ1-2, with D possibly being TRBD1 (5 bases). CDR1 is SNHLY and CDR2 is FYNNEI in the germline V gene. The CDR3 is 12 residues long. With 6 bases removed from V and 5 bases from J, the gap between germline ends came to 10 bases. The CDR3 region is CASREGTYGYTF. In DNA, the CDR3 is TGTGCCAGCAGGGAGGGGACGTATGGCTACACCTTC. Complete variable domain (other parts from reference TRBV2 and TRBJ1-2): EPEVTQTPSHQVTQMGQEVILRCVPISNHLYFYWYRQILGQKVEFLVSFYNNEISEKSEIFDDQFSVERPDGSNFTLKIRSTKLEDSAMYFCASREGTYGYTFGSGTRLTVV.